The text below deals with one T cell receptor beta chain. This entry is derived from a study of blood T cell repertoires in COVID-19. Study background: Samples came from the United States, Italy and Spain, spanning acute and convalescent COVID-19. In each case, the material was cDNA or gDNA derived from T cells, B-cell-depleted T cells, or PBMCs.

The CDR3 extends over 15 amino acids. V lost 1 base and J lost 1, with 11 bases in between. CDR1 and CDR2 (germline): SGHRS, YFSETQ. Under the authors' procedure: By means of reference gene primer amplification, nucleated cell counts were estimated. The assay was immunoSEQ multiplex PCR, and TCRdb's table has in-frame clones only and misses some. V and J calls and clone size follow that table, whereas D and trimming were derived from the DNA. The sample consists of about 170,000 clones, about 86% of them appearing once. Material for sequencing was peripheral blood. This receptor was taken from a human donor with acute or convalescent COVID-19. The donor label of this sample is uncertain. The rearrangement links TRBV5-1 to TRBJ1-1, with D possibly being TRBD1 (5 bases). The CDR3 sequence is CASSLSGRENTEAFF. The CDR3, as DNA: TGCGCCAGCAGCTTGTCTGGCAGGGAGAACACTGAAGCTTTCTTT.